This T cell receptor (beta chain) was found in a study of T cell changes during pregnancy in multiple sclerosis (dated by TCRdb to about 2019). A note on the overall study: The study examined how the T cell repertoire changed over the course of pregnancy in women with multiple sclerosis.

On this clone: The antigen it recognizes is unknown. Qualities for individual bases were not recorded, and no much larger clone is one base off.

Via the germline V gene, CDR1 is SNHLY and CDR2 FYNNEI. V loses 11 bases of germline sequence and J loses 2 bases, and the interval between the two ends is 16 bases. From cysteine to phenylalanine, the CDR3 is 13 amino acids long. The entry retains the CDR3 DNA only, 39 bases that are in frame from base 1. To prepare the library, the immunoSEQ multiplex PCR assay was applied. Drawn from immuneACCESS, this table holds only the in-frame rearrangements with V and J called that TCRdb kept. Clones are partly lost; checked studies trace under half to an unresolved V gene and leave the rest unexplained. The sample table contains 65,000 to 85,000 clones; only one count was recorded for around 90% of them. The leading ten clones occupy roughly 0.21% of the sample.

The source material was CD4+ T cells from peripheral blood mononuclear cells, sampled before pregnancy. The sequence was obtained from a female donor with multiple sclerosis, enrolled in a pregnancy study. This receptor chain uses TRBV2 and TRBJ2-7; possibly the D gene is TRBD2, per 6 matching bases. DNA sequence: TGTGCCTCCGAACAGCGGGCCACCTACGAGCAGTACTTC. The resulting protein is CASEQRATYEQYF. With the portions outside the CDR3 filled from the reference TRBV2 and TRBJ2-7 genes, the complete variable region becomes EPEVTQTPSHQVTQMGQEVILRCVPISNHLYFYWYRQILGQKVEFLVSFYNNEISEKSEIFDDQFSVERPDGSNFTLKIRSTKLEDSAMYFCASEQRATYEQYFGPGTRLTVT.